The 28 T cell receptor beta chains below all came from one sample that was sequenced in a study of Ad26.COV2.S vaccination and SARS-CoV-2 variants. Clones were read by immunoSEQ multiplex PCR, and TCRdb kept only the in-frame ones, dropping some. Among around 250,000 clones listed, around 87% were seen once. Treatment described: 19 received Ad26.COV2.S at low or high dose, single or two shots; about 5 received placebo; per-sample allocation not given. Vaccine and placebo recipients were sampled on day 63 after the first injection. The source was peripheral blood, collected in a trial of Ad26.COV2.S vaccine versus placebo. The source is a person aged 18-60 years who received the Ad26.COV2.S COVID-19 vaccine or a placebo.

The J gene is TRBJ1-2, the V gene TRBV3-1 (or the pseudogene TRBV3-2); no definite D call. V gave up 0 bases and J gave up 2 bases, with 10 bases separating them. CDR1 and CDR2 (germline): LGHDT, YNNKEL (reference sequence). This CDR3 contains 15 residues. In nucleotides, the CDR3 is TGTGCCAGCAGCCAAGACTCCCCGAGGAACTATGGCTACACCTTC. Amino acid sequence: CASSQDSPRNYGYTF.

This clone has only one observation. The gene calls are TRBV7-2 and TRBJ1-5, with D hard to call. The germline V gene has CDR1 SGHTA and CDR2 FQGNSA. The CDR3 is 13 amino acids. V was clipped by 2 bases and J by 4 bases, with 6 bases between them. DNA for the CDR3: TGTGCCAGCAGCTTAAACACAAATCAGCCCCAGCATTTT. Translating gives CASSLNTNQPQHF. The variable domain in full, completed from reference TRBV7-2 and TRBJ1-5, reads GAGVSQSPSNKVTEKGKDVELRCDPISGHTALYWYRQSLGQGLEFLIYFQGNSAPDKSGLPSDRFSAERTGGSVSTLTIQRTQQEDSAVYLCASSLNTNQPQHFGDGTRLSIL.

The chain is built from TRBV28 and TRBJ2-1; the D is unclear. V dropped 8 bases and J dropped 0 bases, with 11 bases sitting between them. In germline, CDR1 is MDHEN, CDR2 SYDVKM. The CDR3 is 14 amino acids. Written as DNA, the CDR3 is TGTGCCAGCTTGAAGCCCGGCTCCTACAATGAGCAGTTCTTC. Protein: CASLKPGSYNEQFF. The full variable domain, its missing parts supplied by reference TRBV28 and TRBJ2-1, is DVKVTQSSRYLVKRTGEKVFLECVQDMDHENMFWYRQDPGLGLRLIYFSYDVKMKEKGDIPEGYSVSREKKERFSLILESASTNQTSMYLCASLKPGSYNEQFFGPGTRLTVL.

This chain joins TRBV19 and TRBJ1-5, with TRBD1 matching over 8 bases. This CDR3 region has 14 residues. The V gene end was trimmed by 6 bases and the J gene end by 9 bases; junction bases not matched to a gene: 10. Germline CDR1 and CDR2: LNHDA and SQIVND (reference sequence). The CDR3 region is CASSFARGRGPQHF. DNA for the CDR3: TGTGCCAGTAGCTTTGCCAGGGGGCGCGGGCCCCAGCATTTT.

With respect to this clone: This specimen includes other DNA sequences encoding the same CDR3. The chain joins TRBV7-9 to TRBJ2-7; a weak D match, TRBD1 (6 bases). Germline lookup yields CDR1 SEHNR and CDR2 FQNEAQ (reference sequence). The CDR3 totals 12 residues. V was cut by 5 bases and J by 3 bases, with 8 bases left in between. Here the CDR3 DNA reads TGTGCCAGCAGCCGGACAGACTACGAGCAGTACTTC. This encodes CASSRTDYEQYF. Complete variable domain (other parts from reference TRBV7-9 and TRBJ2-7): DTGVSQNPRHKITKRGQNVTFRCDPISEHNRLYWYRQTLGQGPEFLTYFQNEAQLEKSRLLSDRFSAERPKGSFSTLEIQRTEQGDSAMYLCASSRTDYEQYFGPGTRLTVT.

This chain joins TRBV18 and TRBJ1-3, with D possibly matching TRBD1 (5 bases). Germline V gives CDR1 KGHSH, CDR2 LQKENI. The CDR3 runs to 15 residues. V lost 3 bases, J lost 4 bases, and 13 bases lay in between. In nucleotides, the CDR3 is TGTGCCAGCTCACCCAACCGCGGGGCGGGAAACACCATATATTTT. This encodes CASSPNRGAGNTIYF.

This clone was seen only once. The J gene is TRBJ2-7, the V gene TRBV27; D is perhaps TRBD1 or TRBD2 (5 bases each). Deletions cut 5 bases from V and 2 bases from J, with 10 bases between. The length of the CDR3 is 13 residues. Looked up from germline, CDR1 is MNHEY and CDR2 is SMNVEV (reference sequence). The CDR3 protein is CASSPWGPYEQYF. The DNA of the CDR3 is TGTGCCAGCAGTCCCTGGGGACCCTACGAGCAGTACTTC.

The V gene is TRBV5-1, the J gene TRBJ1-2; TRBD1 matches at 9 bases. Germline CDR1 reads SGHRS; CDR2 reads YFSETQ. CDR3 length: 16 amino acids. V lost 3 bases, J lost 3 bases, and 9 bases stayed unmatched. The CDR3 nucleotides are TGCGCCAGCAGCTCGGGACAGGGTGCGGGGGACTATGGCTACACCTTC. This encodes CASSSGQGAGDYGYTF.

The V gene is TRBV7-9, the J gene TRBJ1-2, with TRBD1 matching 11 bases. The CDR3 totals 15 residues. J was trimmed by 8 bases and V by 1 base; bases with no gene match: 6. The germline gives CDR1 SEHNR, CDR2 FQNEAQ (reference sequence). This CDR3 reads CASSLEWTGGLGYTF. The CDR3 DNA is TGTGCCAGCAGCTTAGAGTGGACAGGGGGCTTAGGCTACACCTTC.

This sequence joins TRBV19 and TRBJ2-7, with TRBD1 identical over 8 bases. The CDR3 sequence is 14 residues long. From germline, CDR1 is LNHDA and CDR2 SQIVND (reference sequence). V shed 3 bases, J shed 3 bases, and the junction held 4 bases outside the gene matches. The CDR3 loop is CASSIPGQVYEQYF. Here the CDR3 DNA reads TGTGCCAGTAGTATCCCGGGACAGGTCTACGAGCAGTACTTC.

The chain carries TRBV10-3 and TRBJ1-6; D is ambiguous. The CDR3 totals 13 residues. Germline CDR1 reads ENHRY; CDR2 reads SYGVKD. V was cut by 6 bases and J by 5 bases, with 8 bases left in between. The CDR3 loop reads CAIRDLDNSPLHF. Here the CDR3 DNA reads TGTGCCATCAGGGACCTTGATAATTCACCCCTCCACTTT.

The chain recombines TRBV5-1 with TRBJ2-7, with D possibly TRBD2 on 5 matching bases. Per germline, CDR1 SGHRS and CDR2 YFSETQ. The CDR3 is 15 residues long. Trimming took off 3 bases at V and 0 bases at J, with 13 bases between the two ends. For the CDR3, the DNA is TGCGCCAGCAGCTCGGACTTTTCTATCTCCTACGAGCAGTACTTC. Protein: CASSSDFSISYEQYF. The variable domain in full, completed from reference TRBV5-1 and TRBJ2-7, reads KAGVTQTPRYLIKTRGQQVTLSCSPISGHRSVSWYQQTPGQGLQFLFEYFSETQRNKGNFPGRFSGRQFSNSRSEMNVSTLELGDSALYLCASSSDFSISYEQYFGPGTRLTVT.

The CDR3 here is CASSSTGFSGNTIYF. The CDR3 DNA is TGTGCCAGCTCATCGACAGGGTTCTCTGGAAACACCATATATTTT. The V gene is TRBV18, the J gene TRBJ1-3; 7 bases are a match to TRBD1. CDR1 and CDR2 from the germline V gene are KGHSH and LQKENI. The CDR3 has 15 residues. The J segment lost 0 bases and the V segment lost 5 bases, leaving 4 bases of the junction unmatched.

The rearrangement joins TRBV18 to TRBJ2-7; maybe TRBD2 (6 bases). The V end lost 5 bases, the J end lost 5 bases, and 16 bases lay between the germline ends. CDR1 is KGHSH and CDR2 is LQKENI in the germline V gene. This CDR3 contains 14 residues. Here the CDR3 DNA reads TGTGCCAGCTCAAATCGCGGGGAAACAAACGAGCAGTACTTC. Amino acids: CASSNRGETNEQYF.

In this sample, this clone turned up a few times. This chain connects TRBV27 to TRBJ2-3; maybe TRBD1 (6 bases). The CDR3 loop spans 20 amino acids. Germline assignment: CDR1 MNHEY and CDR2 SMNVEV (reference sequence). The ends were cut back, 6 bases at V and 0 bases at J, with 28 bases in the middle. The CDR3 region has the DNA TGTGCCAGCAGAGGAGGACTTGGACAGTCCTTAGACCCTAGCACAGATACGCAGTATTTT. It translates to CASRGGLGQSLDPSTDTQYF.

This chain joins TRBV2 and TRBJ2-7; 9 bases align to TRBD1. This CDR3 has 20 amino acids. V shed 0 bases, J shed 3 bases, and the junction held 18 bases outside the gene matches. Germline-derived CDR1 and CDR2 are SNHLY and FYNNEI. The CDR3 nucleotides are TGTGCCAGCAGTGAAGCGGGCGGGACAGGGTATGCCTCCTTTTACTACGAGCAGTACTTC. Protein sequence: CASSEAGGTGYASFYYEQYF.

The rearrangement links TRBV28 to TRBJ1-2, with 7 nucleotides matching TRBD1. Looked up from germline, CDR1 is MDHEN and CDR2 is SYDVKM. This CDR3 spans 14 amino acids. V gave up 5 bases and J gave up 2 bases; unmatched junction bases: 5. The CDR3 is CASSPGGSNYGYTF. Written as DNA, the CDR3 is TGTGCCAGCAGTCCAGGGGGGTCGAACTATGGCTACACCTTC.

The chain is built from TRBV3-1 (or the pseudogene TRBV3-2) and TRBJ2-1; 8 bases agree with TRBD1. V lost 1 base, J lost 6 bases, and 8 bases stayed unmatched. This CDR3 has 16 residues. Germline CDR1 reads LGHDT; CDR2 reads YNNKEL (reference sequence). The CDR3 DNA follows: TGTGCCAGCAGCCAAGGGATGACAGGGGCCCGCAATGAGCAGTTCTTC. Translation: CASSQGMTGARNEQFF.

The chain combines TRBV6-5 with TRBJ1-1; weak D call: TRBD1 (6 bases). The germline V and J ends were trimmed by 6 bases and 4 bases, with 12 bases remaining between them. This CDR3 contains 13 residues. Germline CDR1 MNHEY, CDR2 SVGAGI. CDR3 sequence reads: CASRETGGTEAFF. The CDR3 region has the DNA TGTGCCAGCAGAGAGACAGGAGGCACTGAAGCTTTCTTT.

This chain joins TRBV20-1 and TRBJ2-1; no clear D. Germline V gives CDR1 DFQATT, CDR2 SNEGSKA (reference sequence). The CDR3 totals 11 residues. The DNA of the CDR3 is TGCAGAGTTAGCTCCTACAATGAGCAGTTCTTC. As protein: CRVSSYNEQFF.

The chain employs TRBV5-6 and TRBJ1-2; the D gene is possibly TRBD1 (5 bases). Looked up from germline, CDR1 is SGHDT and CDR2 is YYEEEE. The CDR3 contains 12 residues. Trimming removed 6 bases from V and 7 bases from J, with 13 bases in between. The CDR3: CASTFSGVGYTF. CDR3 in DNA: TGTGCCAGCACCTTTTCGGGGGTTGGCTACACCTTC.

DNA of the CDR3: TGTGCCAGCAGCGTAATTTACGGTAATTCACCCCTCCACTTT. It encodes CASSVIYGNSPLHF. The chain has TRBV9 and TRBJ1-6; D uncertain. CDR3 length equals 14 residues. From germline, CDR1 is SGDLS and CDR2 YYNGEE. Trimming took off 1 base at V and 6 bases at J, with 8 bases between the two ends.

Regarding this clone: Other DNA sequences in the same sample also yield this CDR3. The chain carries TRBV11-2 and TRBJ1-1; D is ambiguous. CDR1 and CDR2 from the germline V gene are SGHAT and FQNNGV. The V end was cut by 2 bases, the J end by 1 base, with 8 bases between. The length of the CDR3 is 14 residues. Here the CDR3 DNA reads TGTGCCAGCAGCTTAATGGGCCCGAACACTGAAGCTTTCTTT. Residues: CASSLMGPNTEAFF.

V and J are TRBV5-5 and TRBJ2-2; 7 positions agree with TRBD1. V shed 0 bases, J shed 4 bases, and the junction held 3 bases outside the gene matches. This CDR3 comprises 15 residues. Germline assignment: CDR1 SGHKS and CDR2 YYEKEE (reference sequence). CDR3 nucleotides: TGTGCCAGCAGCTTGGGGGGGACAGCCACCGGGGAGCTGTTTTTT. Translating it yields CASSLGGTATGELFF.

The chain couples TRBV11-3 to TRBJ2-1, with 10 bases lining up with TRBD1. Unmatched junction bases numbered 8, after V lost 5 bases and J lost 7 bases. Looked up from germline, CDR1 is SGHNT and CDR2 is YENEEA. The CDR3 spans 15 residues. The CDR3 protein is CASSPGQGVRNEQFF. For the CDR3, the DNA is TGTGCCAGCAGCCCTGGACAGGGGGTGAGGAATGAGCAGTTCTTC.

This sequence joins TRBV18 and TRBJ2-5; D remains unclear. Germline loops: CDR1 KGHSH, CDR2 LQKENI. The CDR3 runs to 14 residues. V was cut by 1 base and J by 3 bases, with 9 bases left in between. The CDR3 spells CASSPRDGEETQYF. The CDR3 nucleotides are TGTGCCAGCTCACCACGGGATGGCGAAGAGACCCAGTACTTC.

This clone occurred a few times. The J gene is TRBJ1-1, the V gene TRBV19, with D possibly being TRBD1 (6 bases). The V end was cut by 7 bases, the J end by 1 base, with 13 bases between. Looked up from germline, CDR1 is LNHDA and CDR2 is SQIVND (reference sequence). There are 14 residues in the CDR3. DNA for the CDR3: TGTGCCAGTACTTTTGGGGGGCAGAACACTGAAGCTTTCTTT. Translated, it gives CASTFGGQNTEAFF.

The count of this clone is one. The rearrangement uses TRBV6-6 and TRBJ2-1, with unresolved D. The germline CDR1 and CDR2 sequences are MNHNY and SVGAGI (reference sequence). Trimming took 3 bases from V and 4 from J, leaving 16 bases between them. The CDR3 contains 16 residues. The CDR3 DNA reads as TGTGCCAGCAGTTATATCGAGAGTTCATTATACAATGAGCAGTTCTTC. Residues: CASSYIESSLYNEQFF.